The next 11 T cell receptor beta chains were all read from a single sample in a study of blood T cells in healthy people across ages (dated by TCRdb to the mid-2010s). Library construction relied on 5' RACE. The reads were generated on an Illumina HiSeq 2500. A second roughly 7 to 12 cycle PCR used a sample-barcoded 5' primer and a J-beta primer mix. The public reads were reprocessed in TCRdb via fastp at Q25 and MiXCR, keeping in-frame beta chains. Records with the same CDR3 protein are collapsed into one entry carrying the most frequent genes and DNA. The sample table records about 1 million distinct CDR3 sequences; roughly 45% of these occur just once. Approximately 17% of the sample goes to the ten largest clones. The sequencing sample was made of blood. The receptor source for this set is a woman aged 60-70 years in good health.

In this sample, this clonotype turned up many times. The chain uses TRBV7-2 and TRBJ2-3; no definite D call. The CDR3 runs 15 residues. In germline, CDR1 is SGHTA, CDR2 FQGNSA. V lost 1 base and J lost 5, with 13 bases in between. CDR3 DNA sequence: TGTGCCAGCAGCTTAGTACAAGGGTTAGGAGATACGCAGTATTTT. Its translation: CASSLVQGLGDTQYF.

The V gene is TRBV14, the J gene TRBJ2-7; perhaps TRBD2 as D (5 bases). The CDR3 is 15 amino acids. V gave up 4 bases and J gave up 4 bases, with 17 bases separating them. Germline V gene data show CDR1 as SGHDN and CDR2 as FVKESK. The DNA of the CDR3 is TGTGCCAGCAGCCGAGGACTTTCAAAGGGTTACGAGCAGTACTTC. Protein: CASSRGLSKGYEQYF.

The chain joins TRBV6-5 to TRBJ1-1; D possibly corresponds to TRBD1 (6 bases). The CDR3 is made up of 15 amino acids. Trimming shortened V by 2 bases and J by 3 bases, and 13 bases separated the two germline ends. In germline, CDR1 is MNHEY, CDR2 SVGAGI. CDR3 in amino acids: CASSYNDRLDTEAFF. The CDR3 DNA reads as TGTGCCAGCAGTTACAACGACAGGTTGGACACTGAAGCTTTCTTT.

This clonotype showed up just a few times. This chain links TRBV12-3 or TRBV12-4 with TRBJ2-2, with D unresolved. The V end was cut by 5 bases, the J end by 6 bases, with 16 bases between. The CDR3 length is 15 residues. As DNA, the CDR3 is TGTGCCAGCAGTGCCCCTCCAGTGTTCGCCGGGGAGCTGTTTTTT. Translated, it gives CASSAPPVFAGELFF.

This chain connects TRBV7-9 to TRBJ2-1; a possible D gene is TRBD2 (6 bases). V lost 8 bases and J lost 6, with 20 bases in between. Germline V CDR1 and CDR2: SEHNR, FQNEAQ (reference sequence). The CDR3 contains 15 residues. Here the CDR3 DNA reads TGTGCCAGCTCCGCTACCGGCGGGGCCTGCAATGAGCAGTTCTTC. Translating it yields CASSATGGACNEQFF.

This clonotype has a handful of counts. The chain employs TRBV25-1 and TRBJ2-2; D ambiguous. V was cut by 4 bases and J by 6 bases, with 3 bases left in between. CDR1 and CDR2 from the germline V gene are MGHDK and SYGVNS. CDR3 size: 11 residues. For the CDR3, the DNA is TGTGCCAGCAGTGGCTCCGGGGAGCTGTTTTTT. Protein sequence: CASSGSGELFF.

This chain joins TRBV10-3 and TRBJ1-1; perhaps TRBD1 as D (5 bases). Germline V gives CDR1 ENHRY, CDR2 SYGVKD. Trimming left V 9 bases short and J 2 bases short, with 40 bases between. This CDR3 spans 22 amino acids. The CDR3 nucleotides are TGTGCCATGTTTATTCCTTCGGGGCGGTGGGCCGAATTCTCCTTCTCTAACACTGAAGCTTTCTTT. It codes for CAMFIPSGRWAEFSFSNTEAFF.

This clonotype was seen only a few times. V is TRBV28 and J is TRBJ2-4; TRBD1 matches 9 bases. The J call is in doubt because the DNA end fits TRBJ2-7 better. Germline V CDR1 and CDR2: MDHEN, SYDVKM. The CDR3 totals 15 residues. The CDR3 nucleotides are TGTGCCAGCAGGGAAGACAGGGGGGAGTGGTACGAGCAGTACTTC. Residues: CASREDRGEWYEQYF.

This clonotype has just a few counts. The chain employs TRBV28 and TRBJ2-4, with a possible D match to TRBD1 (6 bases). From germline, CDR1 is MDHEN and CDR2 SYDVKM. Trimming removed 5 bases from V and 6 bases from J, with 17 bases in between. CDR3 length: 15 residues. CDR3 sequence: CASSELQGQGNIQYF. In DNA form, the CDR3 reads TGTGCCAGCAGTGAACTACAGGGTCAGGGAAACATTCAGTACTTC.

This clonotype was seen a few times. This sequence joins TRBV4-1 and TRBJ2-3; D unclear. The ends were cut back, 1 base at V and 0 bases at J, with 11 bases in the middle. Germline V gene sequence: CDR1 MGHRA, CDR2 YSYEKL. The CDR3 totals 16 residues. The CDR3 region is CASSQVVPTSTDTQYF. The CDR3 DNA follows: TGCGCCAGCAGCCAAGTCGTACCAACTAGCACAGATACGCAGTATTTT.

This clonotype has more than one count but fewer than ten. J is TRBJ1-2 and V is TRBV9; tentative D call: TRBD1 (5 bases). Per the germline V gene, CDR1 is SGDLS and CDR2 is YYNGEE. This CDR3 contains 14 residues. V lost 0 bases and J lost 0, with 6 bases in between. Written as DNA, the CDR3 is TGTGCCAGCAGCGTAGGACAGACTAACTATGGCTACACCTTC. Translating it yields CASSVGQTNYGYTF. Together with reference TRBV9 and TRBJ1-2, the CDR3 gives the full variable domain: DSGVTQTPKHLITATGQRVTLRCSPRSGDLSVYWYQQSLDQGLQFLIQYYNGEERAKGNILERFSAQQFPDLHSELNLSSLELGDSALYFCASSVGQTNYGYTFGSGTRLTVV.